This T cell receptor (beta chain) was profiled in a study of shared clonotypes between healthy human individuals. Broader study findings: In contrast to clonotypes shared by all four donors, non-shared clonotypes had lower generation probabilities. The authors sampled blood alone, and tissue repertoires likely differ. Across subsets, estimated richness was generally greater for naive than for memory populations.

All donors were healthy HIV-negative adults lacking recent acute infections or vaccinations. As for this clone: What it binds is unknown.

V lost 6 bases to trimming and J lost 0 bases, with 8 bases between them. The germline CDR1 and CDR2 sequences are LGHNA and YNFKEQ. The CDR3 is made up of 13 amino acids. Produced via immunoSEQ multiplex PCR; TCRdb's table is partial and in-frame only. Of about 1.1 million clones in the sample, around 78% were seen once. The sequenced material came from memory CD4+ T cells from PBMCs. Regarding subset: CD45RA-negative fraction. The chain joins TRBV4-2 to TRBJ2-5, with D hard to call. This TCR was recovered from a man aged 18-30 years in good health. Some clones in this sample may be carry-over from other donors' samples. The CDR3 is CASSGWYQETQYF. Here the CDR3 DNA reads TGTGCCAGCAGTGGGTGGTACCAAGAGACCCAGTACTTC.